This T cell receptor beta chain stems from a study of T cell changes during pregnancy in multiple sclerosis. Trimming stripped 0 bases from V and 1 base from J, with 8 bases between. CDR1 is SGHRS, CDR2 YFSETQ, per germline. The CDR3 has 16 residues. Some clones are missing from TCRdb's copy, which holds only in-frame ones; the method was immunoSEQ multiplex PCR. The table shows approximately 94,000 clones, with roughly 90% occurring only once. This material consisted of peripheral blood, taken after pregnancy. The genes are TRBV5-1 and TRBJ1-6; tentatively, D is TRBD1 (5 bases). The clonotype was recovered from a female donor with multiple sclerosis, enrolled in a pregnancy study. Written as DNA, the CDR3 is TGCGCCAGCAGCTTGGAAGGGGCTTCCTATAATTCACCCCTCCACTTT. It is translated as CASSLEGASYNSPLHF.